These 27 T cell receptor beta chains originate from one sample sequenced in a study of cytomegalovirus exposure and HLA in healthy donors. PCR involved 60 Vbeta and 13 Jbeta primers. The repertoire was sequenced with immunoSEQ multiplex PCR; TCRdb's copy has only in-frame clones and lacks some. The sample holds over 150,000 clones; around four fifths are singletons and the top ten take about 1.3%. Sequenced input: PBMCs. These receptors originate from a woman aged 45 to 65 in good health and CMV-seronegative.

For this clone: At the DNA level, this CDR3 is encoded by other sequences in the same sample as well. This chain joins TRBV9 and TRBJ2-2; 13 nucleotides agree with TRBD2. V lost 3 bases and J lost 6; bases outside the gene matches: 11. The CDR3 consists of 18 residues. CDR1 is SGDLS, CDR2 YYNGEE, per germline. CDR3 sequence: CASSAGPRTSGSPGELFF. CDR3 in DNA: TGTGCCAGCAGCGCCGGACCCAGGACTAGCGGGAGTCCCGGGGAGCTGTTTTTT.

The V and J genes are TRBV11-2 and TRBJ1-1; D might be TRBD1 (6 bases). Germline CDR1 and CDR2: SGHAT and FQNNGV. Trimming took off 5 bases at V and 9 bases at J, with 13 bases between the two ends. This CDR3 region has 12 residues. In nucleotides, the CDR3 is TGTGCCAGCAGCCAGGACAGACTGAAAGCTTTCTTT. Translating gives CASSQDRLKAFF.

The CDR3 loop is CASSYVGGRDEQFF. The CDR3 nucleotides read TGTGCCAGCAGCTATGTCGGGGGGCGCGATGAGCAGTTCTTC. The rearrangement uses TRBV5-4 and TRBJ2-1, with TRBD2 as a possible D gene (7 bases). Trimming left V 3 bases short and J 8 bases short, with 15 bases between. The CDR3 totals 14 residues. Germline V lookup: CDR1 SGHNT, CDR2 YYREEE (reference sequence).

The gene calls are TRBV4-3 and TRBJ1-4; no clear D. Looked up from germline, CDR1 is LGHNA and CDR2 is YSLEER. V was cut by 4 bases and J by 4 bases, with 13 bases left in between. The CDR3 is 15 amino acids. The CDR3: CASSLWGGGNEKLFF. Written as DNA, the CDR3 is TGCGCCAGCAGCCTCTGGGGTGGAGGTAATGAAAAACTGTTTTTT.

This chain uses TRBV7-2 with TRBJ2-5; 9 positions agree with TRBD2. The closer fit of TRBJ2-7 to the DNA end suggests the J call may be wrong. This CDR3 spans 16 amino acids. Germline CDR1 SGHTA, CDR2 FQGNSA. CDR3 sequence (DNA): TGTGCCAGCAGCTTAGCGGCCAGCGGGGGGATTTACGAGCAGTACTTC. It specifies CASSLAASGGIYEQYF.

The sample holds one count of this clone. V and J are TRBV14 and TRBJ2-5; 9 nucleotides align to TRBD1. CDR1 is SGHDN, CDR2 FVKESK, per germline. V dropped 2 bases and J dropped 5; count of bases not matched to a gene: 9. The CDR3 is 16 amino acids. CDR3 sequence: CASSQTYRGPWETQYF. In DNA, the CDR3 is TGTGCCAGCAGCCAAACCTACAGGGGGCCTTGGGAGACCCAGTACTTC.

CDR3 nucleotide sequence: TGTGCCAGCAGTTACCGGACAGGGTTGACCCATGAGCAGTTCTTC. It specifies CASSYRTGLTHEQFF. The genes are TRBV27 and TRBJ2-1; 8 nucleotides line up with TRBD1. V gave up 4 bases and J gave up 8 bases; unmatched junction bases: 10. CDR1 and CDR2 (germline): MNHEY, SMNVEV (reference sequence). The CDR3 is 15 residues long.

The chain employs TRBV7-2 and TRBJ1-2; 9 bases are shared with TRBD1. The CDR3 consists of 16 residues. CDR1 and CDR2 (germline): SGHTA, FQGNSA. The V segment lost 10 bases and the J segment 7 bases; nucleotides outside the gene matches: 19. In nucleotides, the CDR3 is TGTGCCATTCCCCGCTGGGGGGGACAGGGTTTGGGTGGCTACACCTTC. Its translation is CAIPRWGGQGLGGYTF.

This clone was seen only a few times. The CDR3 region is CASGLLGTGVNTEAFF. CDR3 DNA: TGCGCCAGCGGATTGTTGGGGACAGGGGTGAACACTGAAGCTTTCTTT. This rearrangement joins TRBV5-1 to TRBJ1-1; 10 bases map to TRBD1. J lost 0 bases, V lost 7 bases, and 9 bases had no gene match. Germline V gene lookup returns CDR1 SGHRS and CDR2 YFSETQ. The CDR3 is 16 amino acids.

This clone has a single count. V usage is TRBV5-6 and J usage is TRBJ2-5; 10 positions match TRBD2. Near its end, the DNA agrees better with TRBJ2-7, so the J call may be wrong. CDR1 and CDR2 (germline): SGHDT, YYEEEE. The CDR3 totals 17 residues. CDR3 bases: TGTGCCAGCAGCTTGGGACTAGCGGGCCCCAAAGGGGGCGAGCAGTACTTC. Its translation: CASSLGLAGPKGGEQYF.

With respect to this clone: One junction end does not reproduce the germline sequence, and a read error may be involved. This chain connects TRBV2 to TRBJ1-5; no clear D gene. The CDR3 is 12 amino acids. Looked up from germline, CDR1 is SNHLY and CDR2 is FYNNEI. CDR3 nucleotide sequence: TGTGCCAGCACTGAAGGGTCGGAGCCCCAGCATTTT. Protein: CASTEGSEPQHF.

This clone showed up just a few times. The chain links TRBV19 to TRBJ1-1; 8 bases are shared with TRBD1. Per germline, CDR1 LNHDA and CDR2 SQIVND (reference sequence). The V gene end was trimmed by 6 bases and the J gene end by 0 bases; junction bases not matched to a gene: 9. This CDR3 comprises 16 residues. CDR3 coding DNA: TGTGCCAGTAGATCAGGGGGCGCGGGATTGAACACTGAAGCTTTCTTT. It translates to CASRSGGAGLNTEAFF.

This chain joins TRBV4-3 and TRBJ2-5, with 9 bases identical to TRBD2. Trimming took 0 bases from V and 1 from J; bases not matched to a gene: 6. This CDR3 spans 17 amino acids. Germline V lookup: CDR1 LGHNA, CDR2 YSLEER. The CDR3 spells CASSQDISGGPQETQYF. DNA of the CDR3: TGCGCCAGCAGCCAAGATATTAGCGGGGGCCCCCAAGAGACCCAGTACTTC.

The chain couples TRBV19 to TRBJ2-7; 10 nucleotides align to TRBD2. Germline assignment: CDR1 LNHDA and CDR2 SQIVND (reference sequence). V shed 5 bases, J shed 0 bases, and the junction held 10 bases outside the gene matches. The length of the CDR3 is 17 residues. This CDR3 is CASSRGILAGSSYEQYF. The CDR3 DNA reads as TGTGCCAGTAGTCGGGGGATACTAGCGGGGAGCTCCTACGAGCAGTACTTC.

This clone has a handful of counts. The gene calls are TRBV10-3 and TRBJ1-5; D remains unclear. V was clipped by 10 bases and J by 4 bases, with 14 bases between them. The V gene's germline CDR1 is ENHRY and CDR2 SYGVKD. This CDR3 contains 13 residues. CDR3 sequence reads: CATTAQLNQPQHF. DNA of the CDR3: TGTGCCACAACCGCCCAACTAAATCAGCCCCAGCATTTT.

The table lists this clone with a count of one. The genes are TRBV7-8 and TRBJ2-5; D is undetermined. The ends were cut back, 11 bases at V and 2 bases at J, with 15 bases in the middle. CDR1 and CDR2 from the germline V gene are SGHVS and FQNEAQ. The CDR3 is 13 residues long. The CDR3 here is CAVTPAGQETQYF. DNA of the CDR3: TGTGCCGTCACACCCGCAGGACAAGAGACCCAGTACTTC.

J is TRBJ1-5 and V is TRBV7-9, with TRBD1 matching over 8 bases. This CDR3 is 15 amino acids long. V lost 5 bases, J lost 5 bases, and 8 bases stayed unmatched. Germline-derived CDR1 and CDR2 are SEHNR and FQNEAQ (reference sequence). The CDR3 is CASSPPGQGDQPQHF. The CDR3 DNA reads as TGTGCCAGCAGCCCCCCTGGACAGGGAGATCAGCCCCAGCATTTT.

The chain links TRBV5-1 to TRBJ1-1; the D is unclear. This CDR3 has 13 residues. Germline assignment: CDR1 SGHRS and CDR2 YFSETQ. V was clipped by 3 bases and J by 4 bases, with 10 bases between them. The CDR3 loop is CASSSSGVTEAFF. In DNA, the CDR3 is TGCGCCAGCAGCTCTTCCGGGGTCACTGAAGCTTTCTTT.

The chain employs TRBV28 and TRBJ1-5, with TRBD1 identical over 9 bases. The germline V gene encodes CDR1 MDHEN and CDR2 SYDVKM. The V gene end was trimmed by 5 bases and the J gene end by 7 bases; junction bases not matched to a gene: 0. The CDR3 is 12 amino acids. As DNA, the CDR3 is TGTGCCAGCAGTGGACAGGGGCAGCCCCAGCATTTT. This encodes CASSGQGQPQHF.

The gene calls are TRBV28 and TRBJ2-3; no reliable D call. The CDR3 sequence is 14 residues long. Trimming removed 5 bases at V and 9 bases at J, with 18 bases between. Germline-derived CDR1 and CDR2 are MDHEN and SYDVKM. Written as DNA, the CDR3 is TGTGCCAGCAGTGCCCCCCCACCAAGGAGCACGCAGTATTTT. As protein: CASSAPPPRSTQYF.

This chain joins TRBV4-3 and TRBJ1-2; D may be TRBD1 (6 bases). CDR1 is LGHNA and CDR2 is YSLEER in the germline V gene. The CDR3 is 12 residues long. V lost 0 bases and J lost 7, with 6 bases in between. The CDR3 loop is CASSQEGAGYTF. DNA of the CDR3: TGCGCCAGCAGCCAAGAGGGGGCTGGCTACACCTTC.

This rearrangement joins TRBV7-9 to TRBJ2-7; 15 nucleotides match TRBD2. V lost 5 bases, J lost 2 bases, and 10 bases stayed unmatched. The CDR3 totals 18 residues. The germline CDR1 and CDR2 sequences are SEHNR and FQNEAQ (reference sequence). The CDR3 nucleotides are TGTGCCAGCAGCGGACCGGGACTAGCGGGAGGCCTCCCCTACGAGCAGTACTTC. Amino acids: CASSGPGLAGGLPYEQYF.

This clone was detected a few times. CDR3 in amino acids: CASSLWASGRVTYNEQFF. The CDR3 DNA follows: TGCGCCAGCAGCTTGTGGGCTAGCGGGAGGGTCACCTACAATGAGCAGTTCTTC. The rearrangement uses TRBV5-1 and TRBJ2-1; 12 nucleotides match TRBD2. The V gene end was trimmed by 1 base and the J gene end by 2 bases; junction bases not matched to a gene: 7. Germline V gives CDR1 SGHRS, CDR2 YFSETQ. The CDR3 runs to 18 residues.

In its sample, this clone was seen a few times. J is TRBJ1-3 and V is TRBV19; D unclear. The CDR3 covers 13 residues. The germline CDR1 and CDR2 sequences are LNHDA and SQIVND (reference sequence). V shed 5 bases and J shed 0 bases, with 5 bases lying between them. The CDR3 spells CASSELSGNTIYF. CDR3 sequence (DNA): TGTGCCAGTAGTGAGCTCTCTGGAAACACCATATATTTT.

A remark on this clone: The identical CDR3 is also encoded by other nucleotide sequences in the sample. The chain joins TRBV18 to TRBJ1-1; tentatively, D is TRBD1 (5 bases). V lost 3 bases, J lost 5 bases, and 7 bases lay in between. The CDR3 consists of 12 residues. Germline CDR1 is KGHSH and CDR2 is LQKENI. CDR3 sequence: CASSPEGTEAFF. In nucleotides, the CDR3 is TGTGCCAGCTCACCGGAGGGGACTGAAGCTTTCTTT.

This clone was seen only once. The rearrangement links TRBV13 to TRBJ2-7; TRBD1 matches at 9 bases. J gave up 0 bases and V 5 bases, and 8 bases lay outside the gene matches. Germline loops: CDR1 PRHDT, CDR2 FYEKMQ (reference sequence). This CDR3 region has 16 residues. The CDR3 sequence is CASSPSRDRASYEQYF. The CDR3 nucleotides are TGTGCCAGCAGCCCATCCCGGGACAGGGCCTCCTACGAGCAGTACTTC.

This clone has a handful of counts. J is TRBJ1-2 and V is TRBV10-3, with 9 bases lining up with TRBD1. Germline trimming cut 10 bases from V and 2 bases from J; bases unmatched to any gene: 17. The CDR3 loop spans 17 amino acids. In germline, CDR1 is ENHRY, CDR2 SYGVKD. The CDR3 sequence is CATPTGTGRTSNYGYTF. CDR3 DNA sequence: TGTGCCACCCCTACGGGGACAGGGAGGACTTCGAACTATGGCTACACCTTC.